This is a list of T cell receptor beta chains from one sample in a study of blood T cells in healthy people across ages. TCRdb itself ran the 5' RACE reads through MiXCR, one entry per CDR3 protein. The data contain around 670,000 distinct CDR3 sequences, around 31% of them singletons. Input material: blood. These receptors came from a woman over 75 in good health. Each CDR3 is given with its conserved first and last residue. A D gene is named only where the DNA matches it firmly. Clone size is given for some rows only: seen once, a few or many times, or a class if the clone is expanded.

abundance	v_gene	len	d_gene	j_gene	CDR3aa	CDR3nt
many	TRBV6-2/TRBV6-3	15	NA	TRBJ2-5	CASSYSQRTQETQYF	TGTGCCAGCAGTTACTCTCAGCGGACCCAAGAGACCCAGTACTTC
NA	TRBV12-3/TRBV12-4	18	TRBD2	TRBJ2-3	CASSSARSSGESTDTQYF	TGTGCCAGCAGTTCCGCCCGCTCTAGCGGAGAAAGCACAGATACGCAGTATTTT
many	TRBV6-5	14	NA	TRBJ2-7	CASSYLDSTYEQYF	TGTGCCAGCAGTTACTTAGACAGCACCTACGAGCAGTACTTC
NA	TRBV2	16	NA	TRBJ2-4	CACSEGVDLAKNIQYF	TGTGCCTGCAGTGAAGGGGTGGATTTGGCCAAAAACATTCAGTACTTC
many	TRBV4-2	15	NA	TRBJ2-7	CASSQSSGYSYEQYF	TGTGCCAGCAGCCAAAGTAGCGGTTACTCCTACGAGCAGTACTTC
few	TRBV20-1	15	TRBD1	TRBJ1-2	CSARPSDRVSYGYTF	TGCAGTGCCAGACCGTCGGACAGGGTTAGCTATGGCTACACCTTC
many	TRBV11-2	14	TRBD2	TRBJ2-3	CASSVGTITDTQYF	TGTGCCAGCAGCGTTGGGACTATCACAGATACGCAGTATTTT
few	TRBV7-6	15	NA	TRBJ2-1	CTSSLVSTGYNERFF	TGTACCAGCAGCTTAGTTTCAACTGGCTACAATGAGCGGTTCTTC
NA	TRBV7-9	14	NA	TRBJ1-1	CASSARRGDTEAFF	TGTGCCAGCAGCGCACGGCGGGGAGACACTGAAGCTTTCTTT
many	TRBV30	12	NA	TRBJ2-7	CAWDISSYEQYF	TGTGCCTGGGACATTAGCTCCTACGAGCAGTACTTC
few	TRBV9	17	NA	TRBJ1-3	CASSVVPSGSSGNTIYF	TGTGCCAGCAGCGTAGTGCCCTCAGGGAGCTCTGGAAACACCATATATTTT
many	TRBV5-6	13	NA	TRBJ2-3	CASSLGFGATQYF	TGTGCCAGCAGCTTGGGGTTCGGGGCAACGCAGTATTTT
many	TRBV12-3/TRBV12-4	16	TRBD2	TRBJ2-1	CASTLLAGGSYNEQFF	TGTGCCAGCACCCTACTAGCGGGGGGCTCCTACAATGAGCAGTTCTTC
NA	TRBV5-1	16	NA	TRBJ2-5	CASSSSLAGQGNEQYF	TGCGCCAGCAGCTCCTCCTTAGCGGGCCAGGGGAATGAGCAGTACTTC
NA	TRBV3-1	13	TRBD1	TRBJ1-1	CASSQDNRGEAFF	TGTGCCAGCAGCCAAGACAACAGGGGGGAAGCTTTCTTT
many	TRBV6-1	13	NA	TRBJ2-7	CASSARDSYEQYF	TGTGCCAGCAGTGCCAGAGACAGCTACGAGCAGTACTTC
many	TRBV27	13	NA	TRBJ2-1	CASSSRSYNEQFF	TGTGCCAGCAGCTCACGGTCCTACAATGAGCAGTTCTTC
NA	TRBV20-1	15	NA	TRBJ2-3	CSARDPARLTDTQYF	TGCAGTGCTAGAGATCCGGCTAGACTAACAGATACGCAGTATTTT
few	TRBV30	12	NA	TRBJ2-7	CAWSDQGEWQYF	TGTGCCTGGAGTGATCAGGGCGAATGGCAGTACTTC
many	TRBV4-3	17	NA	TRBJ2-3	CASSQEALDSTKDTQYF	TGCGCCAGCAGCCAAGAGGCTCTGGATAGTACCAAAGATACGCAGTATTTT
many	TRBV10-3	13	NA	TRBJ2-1	CAISDLRDTEQFF	TGTGCCATCAGTGACCTCCGGGACACGGAGCAGTTCTTC
NA	TRBV5-6	13	NA	TRBJ1-2	CASSPSGVDGYTF	TGTGCCAGCAGCCCTTCAGGGGTGGATGGCTACACCTTC
NA	TRBV12-3/TRBV12-4	13	TRBD1	TRBJ2-7	CASTRGQYNEQYF	TGTGCCAGCACCAGGGGGCAATACAATGAGCAGTACTTC
NA	TRBV20-1	15	TRBD1	TRBJ1-4	CSASPYTGGFEKLFF	TGCAGTGCTAGTCCCTACACAGGGGGCTTTGAAAAACTGTTTTTT
NA	TRBV5-1	13	TRBD1	TRBJ2-5	CASSFGQGGTQYF	TGCGCCAGCAGCTTCGGACAGGGGGGTACCCAGTACTTC
many	TRBV7-8	15	TRBD2	TRBJ2-7	CASSLDTGGSYEQYF	TGTGCCAGCAGCTTAGACACGGGGGGCTCCTACGAGCAGTACTTC
many	TRBV7-3	16	TRBD2	TRBJ2-1	CASSLFGGGAGDEQFF	TGTGCCAGCAGCTTATTTGGCGGGGGGGCCGGGGATGAGCAGTTCTTC